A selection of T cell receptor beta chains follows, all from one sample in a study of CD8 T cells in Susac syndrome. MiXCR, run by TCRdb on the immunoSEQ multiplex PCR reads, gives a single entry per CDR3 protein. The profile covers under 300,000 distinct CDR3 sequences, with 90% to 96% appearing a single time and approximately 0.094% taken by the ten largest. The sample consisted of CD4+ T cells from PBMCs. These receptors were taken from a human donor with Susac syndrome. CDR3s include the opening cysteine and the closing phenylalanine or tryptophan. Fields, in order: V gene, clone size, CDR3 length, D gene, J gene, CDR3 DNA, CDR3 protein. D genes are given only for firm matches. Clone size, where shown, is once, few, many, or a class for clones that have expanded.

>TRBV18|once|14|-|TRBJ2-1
TGTGCCAGCTCACCACCTCTGGGGGAGAATGAGCAGTTCTTC
CASSPPLGENEQFF
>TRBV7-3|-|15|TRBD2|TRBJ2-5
TGTGCCAGCAGCGGCGGGGGGACCAATAAAGAGACCCAGTACTTC
CASSGGGTNKETQYF
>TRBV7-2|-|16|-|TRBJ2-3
TGTGCCAGCAGCTGGGGGTCACGCGGGAACACAGATACGCAGTATTTT
CASSWGSRGNTDTQYF
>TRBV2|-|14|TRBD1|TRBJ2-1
TGTGCCAGCAGCCCCGACAGGGCGTACAATGAGCAGTTCTTC
CASSPDRAYNEQFF
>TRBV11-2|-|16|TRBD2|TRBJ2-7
TGTGCCAGCAGCTTAGATTTGAGGGAGGGTCTCAACGAGCAGTACTTC
CASSLDLREGLNEQYF
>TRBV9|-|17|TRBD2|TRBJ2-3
TGTGCCAGCAGCGTAGGGCGGACTAGCGGGAAGACAGATACGCAGTATTTT
CASSVGRTSGKTDTQYF
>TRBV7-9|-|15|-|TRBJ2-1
TGTGCCAGCAGATCAGGACAAACCTACGAGGGTGAGCAGTTCTTC
CASRSGQTYEGEQFF
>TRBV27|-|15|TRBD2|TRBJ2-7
TGTGCCAGTAGACTACTAGCGGGGCTAGCCTACGAGCAGTACTTC
CASRLLAGLAYEQYF
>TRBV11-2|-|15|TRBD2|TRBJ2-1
TGTGCCAGCAGCTTAGTAGCGGGATCCTACAATGAGCAGTTCTTC
CASSLVAGSYNEQFF
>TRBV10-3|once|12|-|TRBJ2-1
TGTGCCATCAGTGAACTAATCCGTGAGCAGTTCTTC
CAISELIREQFF
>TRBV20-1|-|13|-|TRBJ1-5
TGCAGTGCCGAGTCCAGGGGCAATCAGCCCCAGCATTTT
CSAESRGNQPQHF
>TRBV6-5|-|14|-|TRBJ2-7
TGTGCCAGCAGGACAGGACTAACCGACTACGAGCAGTACTTC
CASRTGLTDYEQYF
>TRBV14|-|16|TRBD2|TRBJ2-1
TGTGCCAGCAGCCAACTTCGGACTAGCGTATACAATGAGCAGTTCTTC
CASSQLRTSVYNEQFF
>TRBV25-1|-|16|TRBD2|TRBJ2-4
TGTGCCAGCAGTGTTAGCGGGAGGGGGGCCAAAAACATTCAGTACTTC
CASSVSGRGAKNIQYF
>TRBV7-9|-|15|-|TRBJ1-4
TGTGCCAGCAGCTTAGGCTGGAGATCTAATGAAAAACTGTTTTTT
CASSLGWRSNEKLFF
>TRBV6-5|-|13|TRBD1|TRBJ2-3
TGTGCCAGCAGTTATCGGACAGGGGGTGCGCAGTATTTT
CASSYRTGGAQYF
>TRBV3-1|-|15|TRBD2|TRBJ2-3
TGTGCCAGCAGCCAAGCTAGCGGTTGGACAGATACGCAGTATTTT
CASSQASGWTDTQYF
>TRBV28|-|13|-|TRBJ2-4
TGTGCCAGCAGTCCCGGGGGATTGGGCATTCAGTACTTC
CASSPGGLGIQYF
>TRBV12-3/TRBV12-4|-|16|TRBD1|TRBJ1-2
TGTGCCAGCAGTTTATCGTTGGGACAGAGTAGCAGTGGCTACACCTTC
CASSLSLGQSSSGYTF
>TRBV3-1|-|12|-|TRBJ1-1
TGTGCCAGCAGCCAACTGGGGTTGGAAGCTTTCTTT
CASSQLGLEAFF
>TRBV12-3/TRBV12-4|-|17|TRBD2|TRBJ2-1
TGTGCCAGCAGTCCTTCCCCCGGACTAGCGGGAGTCAATGAGCAGTTCTTC
CASSPSPGLAGVNEQFF
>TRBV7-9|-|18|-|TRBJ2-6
TGTGCCAGCAGCAGCATTGTTGGCAGGGACTCTGGGGCCAACGTCCTGACTTTC
CASSSIVGRDSGANVLTF
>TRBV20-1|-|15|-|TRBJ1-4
TGCAGTGCTAGAGATCGGGGCAGTCCAACTGAAAAACTGTTTTTT
CSARDRGSPTEKLFF
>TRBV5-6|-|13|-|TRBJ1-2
TGTGCCAGCAGTTTCAGGACGGCATATGGCTACACCTTC
CASSFRTAYGYTF
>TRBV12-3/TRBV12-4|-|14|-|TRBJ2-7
TGTGCCAGCAGTTTTCGGGGAGGTCTCTACGAGCAGTACTTC
CASSFRGGLYEQYF
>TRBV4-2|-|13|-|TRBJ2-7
TGTGCCAGCAGCCTAGAGTCTTCCTACGAGCAGTACTTC
CASSLESSYEQYF
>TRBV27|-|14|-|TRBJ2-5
TGTGCCAGCAGTTTATCCAGGATTATGGAGACCCAGTACTTC
CASSLSRIMETQYF